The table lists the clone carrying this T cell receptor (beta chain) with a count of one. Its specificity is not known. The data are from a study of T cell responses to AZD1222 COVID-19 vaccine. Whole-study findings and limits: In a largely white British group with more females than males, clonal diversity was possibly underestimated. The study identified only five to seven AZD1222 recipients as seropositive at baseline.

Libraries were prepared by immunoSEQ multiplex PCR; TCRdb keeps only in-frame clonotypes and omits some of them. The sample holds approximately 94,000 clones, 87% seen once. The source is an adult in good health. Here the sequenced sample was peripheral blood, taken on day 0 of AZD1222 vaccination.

For the CDR3, the DNA is TGTGCCAGCAGCGTAGACCGAGTACAAGAGACCCAGTACTTC. As protein: CASSVDRVQETQYF. The V and J genes are TRBV9 and TRBJ2-5; unclear D gene. Trimming removed 0 bases at V and 2 bases at J, with 8 bases between. The length of the CDR3 is 14 residues. Germline assignment: CDR1 SGDLS and CDR2 YYNGEE.